These 19 T cell receptor beta chains were all obtained from the same sample, sequenced in a study of regulatory T cells in long-lasting Graves disease. According to the study, TCR beta libraries were built with iRepertoire HTBI primers and CDR3-region Arm-PCR. TCRdb reprocessed the multiplex PCR reads with MiXCR, giving one entry per CDR3 protein. The sample consists of under 700,000 distinct CDR3 sequences, about 16% of them appearing once. Described time point: newly diagnosed GD, antithyroid drugs for less than 3 months. The authors made the TCR library using RNA they extracted from PBMCs. This same sample was also taken into another study, of T cells in Graves' hyperthyroidism and ophthalmopathy.

Sequencing used peripheral blood mononuclear cells (PBMCs), obtained at new diagnosis, from a patient treated with antithyroid drugs. The source is a woman aged 35-65 years with Graves disease.

This clonotype occurred many times. The gene calls are TRBV12-3 or TRBV12-4 and TRBJ2-3, with 8 bases identical to TRBD1. The CDR3 loop spans 15 amino acids. J was trimmed by 0 bases and V by 3 bases; bases with no gene match: 2. The DNA for the CDR3 is TGTGCCAGCAGTTTGGGACAGGCGAGCACAGATACGCAGTATTTT. Its translation is CASSLGQASTDTQYF.

This chain uses TRBV18 with TRBJ2-1; D unresolved. The V gene's germline CDR1 is KGHSH and CDR2 LQKENI. Trimming took 3 bases from V and 9 from J, leaving 15 bases between them. CDR3 length equals 14 residues. DNA of the CDR3: TGTGCCAGCTCACCCCTTCAGTCGGCCGGTGAGCAGTTCTTC. This translates into CASSPLQSAGEQFF. Looking up the rest from reference TRBV18 and TRBJ2-1 gives the full variable domain: NAGVMQNPRHLVRRRGQEARLRCSPMKGHSHVYWYRQLPEEGLKFMVYLQKENIIDESGMPKERFSAEFPKEGPSILRIQQVVRGDSAAYFCASSPLQSAGEQFFGPGTRLTVL.

This clonotype was found many times. The chain has TRBV5-1 and TRBJ1-2; 11 positions match TRBD1. The germline gives CDR1 SGHRS, CDR2 YFSETQ. V lost 4 bases, J lost 3 bases, and 5 bases stayed unmatched. This CDR3 region has 15 residues. The CDR3 DNA is TGCGCCAGCAGCCTGGGACAGGGGGAATACTATGGCTACACCTTC. It yields the protein CASSLGQGEYYGYTF.

In this sample, this clonotype turned up many times. The chain has TRBV11-3 and TRBJ1-1, with TRBD1 matching over 8 bases. The germline gives CDR1 SGHNT, CDR2 YENEEA. With V trimmed by 4 bases and J by 3 bases, 1 base remained unmatched. CDR3 length: 13 amino acids. The CDR3 DNA reads as TGTGCCAGCAGCTCACAGGGGGACACTGAAGCTTTCTTT. This encodes CASSSQGDTEAFF.

This chain links TRBV4-1 with TRBJ1-1, with unresolved D. The CDR3 runs 13 residues. Germline CDR1 is MGHRA and CDR2 is YSYEKL. Trimming removed 8 bases from V and 0 bases from J, with 10 bases in between. CDR3 in amino acids: CASRKTVNTEAFF. The CDR3 nucleotides are TGCGCCAGCCGTAAGACGGTGAACACTGAAGCTTTCTTT.

This clonotype was found many times. The V and J genes are TRBV12-3 or TRBV12-4 and TRBJ2-3; 14 bases agree with TRBD2. This CDR3 comprises 16 residues. V shed 5 bases, J shed 4 bases, and the junction held 5 bases outside the gene matches. CDR3 region: CASSPGTSGGADTQYF. In DNA, the CDR3 is TGTGCCAGCAGTCCCGGGACTAGCGGGGGCGCAGATACGCAGTATTTT.

The chain is built from TRBV6-6 and TRBJ1-2; weak D call: TRBD1 (5 bases). Germline CDR1 is MNHNY and CDR2 is SVGAGI (reference sequence). There are 17 residues in the CDR3. Trimming removed 0 bases from V and 4 bases from J, with 18 bases in between. CDR3 sequence reads: CASSYSSELGVFYGYTF. CDR3 in DNA: TGTGCCAGCAGTTACTCGTCAGAATTGGGGGTCTTCTATGGCTACACCTTC.

There are a few counts of this clonotype. The genes are TRBV15 and TRBJ1-1; 9 positions agree with TRBD1. Looked up from germline, CDR1 is LNHNV and CDR2 is YYDKDF (reference sequence). The CDR3 runs 13 residues. Germline trimming cut 11 bases from V and 3 bases from J; bases unmatched to any gene: 7. CDR3 loop: CAASTGGDTEAFF. CDR3 sequence (DNA): TGTGCCGCCTCGACAGGGGGGGACACTGAAGCTTTCTTT.

The V and J genes are TRBV19 and TRBJ2-5; D possibly uses TRBD1 or TRBD2 (6 bases each). The V end was cut by 10 bases, the J end by 5 bases, with 20 bases between. The CDR3 has 14 amino acids. The germline CDR1 and CDR2 sequences are LNHDA and SQIVND (reference sequence). CDR3 loop: CATPPPGARETQYF. The DNA of the CDR3 is TGTGCCACCCCTCCCCCGGGGGCCCGGGAGACCCAGTACTTC.

This clonotype was observed many times. This chain connects TRBV6-1 to TRBJ2-7; D tentatively reads TRBD1 or TRBD2 (5 bases each). CDR1 is MNHNS and CDR2 is SASEGT in the germline V gene. The V and J ends lost 4 bases and 2 bases respectively, with 9 bases between them. The CDR3 consists of 13 residues. As DNA, the CDR3 is TGTGCCAGCAGTGCCCCGGGACCCTACGAGCAGTACTTC. Its translation: CASSAPGPYEQYF.

The chain couples TRBV4-1 to TRBJ1-5; D possibly corresponds to TRBD1 (5 bases). The CDR3 length is 15 residues. CDR1 is MGHRA, CDR2 YSYEKL, per germline. Trimming stripped 3 bases from V and 5 bases from J, with 14 bases between. CDR3 sequence (DNA): TGCGCCAGCAGCCAGTACCATTCGGGGGATCAGCCCCAGCATTTT. Translation gives CASSQYHSGDQPQHF.

This clonotype was seen many times. The gene calls are TRBV28 and TRBJ2-1, with a possible D match to TRBD1 (6 bases). V was trimmed by 6 bases and J by 1 base, leaving 7 bases between them. This CDR3 is built from 13 residues. Germline CDR1 is MDHEN and CDR2 is SYDVKM. The CDR3 here is CASRQGSYNEQFF. The CDR3 nucleotides are TGTGCCAGCAGACAGGGTTCCTACAATGAGCAGTTCTTC.

This clonotype was detected only a few times. This chain uses TRBV29-1 with TRBJ2-1, with D possibly TRBD1 on 5 matching bases. Trimming shortened V by 2 bases and J by 0 bases, and 8 bases separated the two germline ends. The CDR3 loop spans 14 amino acids. Germline values: CDR1 SQVTM, CDR2 ANQGSEA. The CDR3 region is CSVENRLSYNEQFF. The DNA for the CDR3 is TGCAGCGTTGAAAACAGGCTCTCCTACAATGAGCAGTTCTTC.

This clonotype was detected many times. This chain links TRBV6-9 with TRBJ1-1, with a tentative D call TRBD1 (6 bases). V gave up 4 bases and J gave up 11 bases, with 11 bases separating them. This CDR3 has 11 residues. In germline, CDR1 is MNHGY, CDR2 SVAAGI. The CDR3, as DNA: TGTGCCAGCAGTTCAACAGGGTACGCTTTCTTT. It translates to CASSSTGYAFF.

For this clonotype: The conserved final phenylalanine or tryptophan is absent from the CDR3, which likely points to a read error. CDR3 DNA: TGTGCCAGCAGTTTGCCGGGACAGCTTGACACTGAAGCTTTCTCT. This sequence encodes CASSLPGQLDTEAFS. The chain is built from TRBV12-3 or TRBV12-4 and TRBJ1-1; TRBD1 matches at 7 bases. The CDR3 runs to 15 residues. The V and J ends lost 3 bases and 3 bases, in that order; junction bases with no gene match: 7.

Note on this clonotype: A much larger clone is a single base away; this may be a read error. The genes are TRBV3-1 and TRBJ2-1; maybe TRBD2 (5 bases). Trimming removed 1 base from V and 10 bases from J, with 11 bases in between. This CDR3 contains 13 residues. Germline V lookup: CDR1 LGHDT, CDR2 YNNKEL (reference sequence). DNA for the CDR3: TGTGCCAGCAGCCAAGTGAGGGCGGGCGAGCAGTTCTTC. Its translation: CASSQVRAGEQFF.

This clonotype appeared many times. The gene calls are TRBV6-1 and TRBJ1-1; D call uncertain. CDR1 is MNHNS and CDR2 is SASEGT in the germline V gene. V gave up 2 bases and J gave up 1 base, with 5 bases separating them. The CDR3 runs to 13 residues. Here the CDR3 reads CASSETWNTEAFF. The DNA of the CDR3 is TGTGCCAGCAGTGAAACATGGAACACTGAAGCTTTCTTT.

The CDR3 nucleotides read TGTGCCAGCAGTGTAGCCCTGGAAAATGAGCAGTTCTTC. This gives the protein CASSVALENEQFF. This sequence joins TRBV6-4 and TRBJ2-1; no definite D call. Trimming took 4 bases from V and 7 from J, leaving 11 bases between them. The CDR3 totals 13 residues. Germline V gene lookup returns CDR1 MRHNA and CDR2 SNTAGT.

About this clonotype: A much larger clone lies one base from this, so it may be a read error. The chain has TRBV29-1 and TRBJ2-3, with 8 bases matching TRBD1. The ends lost 6 bases at V and 6 bases at J; junction bases unmatched: 11. Germline CDR1 and CDR2: SQVTM and ANQGSEA. The CDR3 totals 14 residues. The CDR3 here is CSVGPGQAGDTQYF. In DNA form, the CDR3 reads TGCAGCGTCGGTCCGGGACAGGCGGGGGATACGCAGTATTTT.